Listed here are 20 T cell receptor beta chains from one sample, sequenced in a study of follicular helper T cells after annual influenza vaccination. The time point here: 2013-2014 season, 7 days after vaccination. The table came from immunoSEQ multiplex PCR; TCRdb's copy has only in-frame clones and leaves some out. In the table there are about 4,800 clones, more than 70% of which are singletons. Sequencing was performed on CXCR5+ CD38- circulating T follicular helper cells from blood, taken 7 days after influenza vaccination. Described subset: circulating Tfh, non-naive CD4+CXCR5+PD-1+ (ICOS+CD38+ or ICOS-CD38-). These TCRs come from an adult who received the influenza vaccine.

The chain joins TRBV18 to TRBJ2-7, with TRBD2 as a possible D gene (5 bases). The CDR3 covers 13 residues. V lost 5 bases and J lost 0, with 8 bases in between. Germline loops: CDR1 KGHSH, CDR2 LQKENI. CDR3 nucleotides: TGTGCCAGCTCAAAGGAGGTCTCCTACGAGCAGTACTTC. This translates into CASSKEVSYEQYF.

This clone was counted a few times. The chain employs TRBV30 and TRBJ1-6; 7 positions agree with TRBD1. Looked up from germline, CDR1 is GTSNPN and CDR2 is SVGIG (reference sequence). This CDR3 has 18 residues. With 2 bases clipped from V and 2 bases from J, the junction kept 12 bases outside the gene matches. The CDR3 sequence is CAWSPNRDSVTYNSPLHF. Here the CDR3 DNA reads TGTGCCTGGAGTCCGAACCGGGACAGCGTAACCTATAATTCACCCCTCCACTTT.

The genes are TRBV19 and TRBJ2-3, with TRBD1 as a possible D gene (6 bases). CDR1 LNHDA and CDR2 SQIVND come from the germline V gene (reference sequence). Trimming shortened V by 3 bases and J by 3 bases, and 13 bases separated the two germline ends. The CDR3 spans 15 residues. CDR3 nucleotides: TGTGCCAGTAGTATTGAGGGAAGGGGGACAGATACGCAGTATTTT. It translates to CASSIEGRGTDTQYF. The variable domain in full, completed from reference TRBV19 and TRBJ2-3, reads DGGITQSPKYLFRKEGQNVTLSCEQNLNHDAMYWYRQDPGQGLRLIYYSQIVNDFQKGDIAEGYSVSREKKESFPLTVTSAQKNPTAFYLCASSIEGRGTDTQYFGPGTRLTVL.

This chain uses TRBV27 with TRBJ1-3, with TRBD1 as a possible D gene (6 bases). In germline, CDR1 is MNHEY, CDR2 SMNVEV (reference sequence). The CDR3 is made up of 14 amino acids. V was cut by 5 bases and J by 4 bases, with 12 bases left in between. Here the CDR3 DNA reads TGTGCCAGCAGTATTACAGGGTCCGGAAACACCATATATTTT. The encoded protein is CASSITGSGNTIYF.

This chain joins TRBV13 and TRBJ1-1, with D maybe TRBD1 (6 bases). CDR1 and CDR2 from the germline V gene are PRHDT and FYEKMQ (reference sequence). V was cut by 2 bases and J by 10 bases, with 23 bases left in between. This CDR3 contains 16 residues. The CDR3 DNA reads as TGTGCCAGCAGCTTAACGCGGATCGGGGGGGGCAAAGGAGCTTTCTTT. Translating gives CASSLTRIGGGKGAFF. The variable domain in full, completed from reference TRBV13 and TRBJ1-1, reads AAGVIQSPRHLIKEKRETATLKCYPIPRHDTVYWYQQGPGQDPQFLISFYEKMQSDKGSIPDRFSAQQFSDYHSELNMSSLELGDSALYFCASSLTRIGGGKGAFFGQGTRLTVV.

This clone was recorded only once. V gene TRBV19 combines with J gene TRBJ2-3; D call uncertain. The germline V gene has CDR1 LNHDA and CDR2 SQIVND (reference sequence). V lost 6 bases and J 8 bases, leaving 12 bases between the germline ends. There are 12 residues in the CDR3. This CDR3 is CASSQSVGTQYF. The CDR3 region has the DNA TGTGCCAGTAGCCAATCCGTCGGTACGCAGTATTTT.

The chain employs TRBV5-6 and TRBJ1-1; 8 positions agree with TRBD1. Trimming cost V 4 bases and J 6 bases; bases outside gene matches: 11. Germline lookup yields CDR1 SGHDT and CDR2 YYEEEE. This CDR3 is built from 15 residues. The CDR3 sequence is CASSILQGVGPEAFF. DNA for the CDR3: TGTGCCAGCAGCATATTACAGGGGGTCGGGCCTGAAGCTTTCTTT. Full variable domain (outside the CDR3, taken from reference TRBV5-6 and TRBJ1-1): DAGVTQSPTHLIKTRGQQVTLRCSPKSGHDTVSWYQQALGQGPQFIFQYYEEEERQRGNFPDRFSGHQFPNYSSELNVNALLLGDSALYLCASSILQGVGPEAFFGQGTRLTVV.

The chain has TRBV6-1 and TRBJ1-2, with TRBD1 identical over 12 bases. The CDR3 contains 15 residues. Trimming removed 7 bases from V and 3 bases from J; junction bases left unmatched: 6. The germline V gene encodes CDR1 MNHNS and CDR2 SASEGT. The DNA for the CDR3 is TGTGCCAGCAATCAGCGGGACAGGGGGCACTATGGCTACACCTTC. Amino acids: CASNQRDRGHYGYTF.

V usage is TRBV6-1 and J usage is TRBJ2-3; 11 positions match TRBD2. Losses at the gene ends were 4 bases for V and 6 bases for J; bases not matched to a gene: 6. Germline CDR1 is MNHNS and CDR2 is SASEGT. This CDR3 contains 15 residues. The CDR3 coding sequence is TGTGCCAGCAGTGCCACTAGCGGGGGTATGGATACGCAGTATTTT. Its translation: CASSATSGGMDTQYF.

The chain has TRBV7-8 and TRBJ2-3; 8 bases line up with TRBD2. After removal of 6 bases from V and 3 bases from J, the junction contained 5 bases not matched to a gene. Germline V gene lookup returns CDR1 SGHVS and CDR2 FQNEAQ. The CDR3 consists of 14 residues. The CDR3 sequence: CASSRLATTDTQYF. Written as DNA, the CDR3 is TGTGCCAGCAGTAGACTAGCGACTACAGATACGCAGTATTTT.

This sequence joins TRBV2 and TRBJ1-2, with a possible D match to TRBD1 (5 bases). Deletions cut 0 bases from V and 7 bases from J, with 12 bases between. CDR3 length: 14 residues. The germline V gene encodes CDR1 SNHLY and CDR2 FYNNEI. In nucleotides, the CDR3 is TGTGCCAGCAGTGAAGCTTGGCAGGGCGGTGGCTACACCTTC. Its protein product is CASSEAWQGGGYTF.

The CDR3 region is CASSLRDRGVETQYF. The CDR3 region has the DNA TGTGCCAGCAGCCTCCGGGACAGGGGGGTAGAGACCCAGTACTTC. The chain joins TRBV5-4 to TRBJ2-5; 11 bases match TRBD1. This CDR3 is built from 15 residues. Germline V CDR1 and CDR2: SGHNT, YYREEE (reference sequence). The V segment lost 4 bases and the J segment 4 bases; nucleotides outside the gene matches: 6.

The V and J genes are TRBV14 and TRBJ2-5; 11 bases match TRBD1. TRBJ2-7 explains the end of the DNA better; the J call may be wrong. The length of the CDR3 is 20 residues. The germline V gene encodes CDR1 SGHDN and CDR2 FVKESK. The CDR3 DNA sequence: TGTGCCAGCAGCCAACGTCCTAAGGACAGGGGGCGAACTAAGTCCTACGAGCAGTACTTC. It encodes CASSQRPKDRGRTKSYEQYF.

This clone was seen once. The chain is built from TRBV5-6 and TRBJ2-7; 8 bases map to TRBD1. The V gene end was trimmed by 2 bases and the J gene end by 7 bases; junction bases not matched to a gene: 14. Germline V gene lookup returns CDR1 SGHDT and CDR2 YYEEEE. The CDR3 has 16 residues. The CDR3 nucleotides read TGTGCCAGCAGCTTCTATCGGACAGGGCCTGCCGGGGAGCAGTACTTC. It encodes CASSFYRTGPAGEQYF.

The chain links TRBV7-8 to TRBJ1-5; TRBD1 agrees at 7 bases. The V segment lost 4 bases and the J segment 0 bases; nucleotides outside the gene matches: 3. CDR1 is SGHVS and CDR2 is FQNEAQ in the germline V gene. There are 15 residues in the CDR3. For the CDR3, the DNA is TGTGCCAGCAGCTCCGACAGGGCTAGCAATCAGCCCCAGCATTTT. This sequence encodes CASSSDRASNQPQHF.

The chain couples TRBV7-6 to TRBJ2-1; 10 bases map to TRBD2. V lost 3 bases to trimming and J lost 5 bases; unmatched junction nucleotides: 1. The CDR3 totals 14 residues. Germline V lookup: CDR1 SGHVS, CDR2 FNYEAQ. CDR3 loop: CASSFSGGNNEQFF. The CDR3 DNA follows: TGTGCCAGCAGCTTTAGCGGGGGGAACAATGAGCAGTTCTTC.

This chain links TRBV7-2 with TRBJ1-1; D remains ambiguous. The CDR3 contains 12 residues. The germline V gene encodes CDR1 SGHTA and CDR2 FQGNSA. V gave up 6 bases and J gave up 8 bases, with 13 bases separating them. DNA for the CDR3: TGTGCCAGCAGGGGTAGCTCCTTGGAAGCTTTCTTT. The encoded protein is CASRGSSLEAFF.

This clone has only one observation. This chain joins TRBV5-5 and TRBJ1-4, with a tentative D call TRBD1 (5 bases). Looked up from germline, CDR1 is SGHKS and CDR2 is YYEKEE (reference sequence). The CDR3 runs 15 residues. V lost 4 bases, J lost 7 bases, and 17 bases lay in between. CDR3 residues: CASSTTGVWSEKLFF. The CDR3 region has the DNA TGTGCCAGCAGCACAACAGGCGTCTGGAGTGAAAAACTGTTTTTT.

This chain connects TRBV28 to TRBJ2-4; the D gene is possibly TRBD2 (6 bases). Trimming stripped 10 bases from V and 1 base from J, with 14 bases between. CDR1 MDHEN and CDR2 SYDVKM come from the germline V gene. This CDR3 region has 14 residues. CDR3 sequence reads: CATGGGSAKNIQYF. DNA of the CDR3: TGTGCCACCGGGGGTGGATCCGCCAAAAACATTCAGTACTTC.

This clone has only a few counts. The rearrangement links TRBV10-2 to TRBJ1-5; D may be TRBD1 (6 bases). Trimming shortened V by 2 bases and J by 13 bases, and 12 bases separated the two germline ends. The CDR3 covers 12 residues. Germline loops: CDR1 WSHSY, CDR2 SAAADI. CDR3 sequence reads: CASSEAAGAQHF. The CDR3 DNA reads TGCGCCAGCAGTGAGGCTGCGGGGGCTCAGCATTTT.